This TCR beta chain was observed in a study of OX40 agonist ivuxolimab in advanced cancers. Assay: immunoSEQ multiplex PCR; the TCRdb copy retains only in-frame clones and omits some. The sample carries about 22,000 clones, about 90% recorded once. Germline V CDR1 and CDR2: SGHRS, YFSETQ. The CDR3 has 15 amino acids. Trimming stripped 3 bases from V and 0 bases from J, with 11 bases between. The input for sequencing was CD4+ or CD8+ T cells sorted from blood, taken in a trial of the OX40 agonist ivuxolimab. This TCR came from an adult with an advanced solid tumor such as melanoma, head and neck, liver or kidney cancer. The chain links TRBV5-1 to TRBJ2-3; D not resolved. Here the CDR3 reads CASSSGGSSTDTQYF. CDR3 coding DNA: TGCGCCAGCAGCTCGGGCGGAAGTAGCACAGATACGCAGTATTTT. Together with reference TRBV5-1 and TRBJ2-3, the CDR3 gives the full variable domain: KAGVTQTPRYLIKTRGQQVTLSCSPISGHRSVSWYQQTPGQGLQFLFEYFSETQRNKGNFPGRFSGRQFSNSRSEMNVSTLELGDSALYLCASSSGGSSTDTQYFGPGTRLTVL.